This TCR beta chain was sequenced in a study of patients and donors after allogeneic stem cell transplantation. MiXCR was run by TCRdb on the RT-PCR reads, yielding one entry per CDR3 protein. The repertoire holds about 960,000 distinct CDR3 sequences, with roughly 18% as singletons. This clonotype came up a few times. This TCR was sampled from a human donor who was either an allogeneic HSCT recipient or a stem cell or donor lymphocyte infusion donor (not recorded which). It is not recorded whose cells these are; they may come from a transplant donor. Sequencing input: blood, either unsorted or a sorted T cell fraction (not recorded which).

CDR3 residues: CAISEKGNYGYTF. In DNA, the CDR3 is TGTGCCATCAGTGAGAAGGGGAACTATGGCTACACCTTC. This sequence joins TRBV10-3 and TRBJ1-2, with a weak D call TRBD1 (5 bases). Trimming stripped 2 bases from V and 2 bases from J, with 6 bases between. Germline-derived CDR1 and CDR2 are ENHRY and SYGVKD. This CDR3 has 13 amino acids.